The rows below give T cell receptor beta chains drawn from one sample of a study of cytomegalovirus exposure and HLA in healthy donors. Libraries were prepared by immunoSEQ multiplex PCR; TCRdb keeps only in-frame clonotypes and omits some of them. This table lists approximately 200,000 clones. The specimen sequenced was PBMCs. Every receptor here comes from a boy younger than 18 in good health and CMV-seronegative. The CDR3 runs from the conserved cysteine through the conserved F or W. The D gene is left open where the match is weak.

TRBJ1-4,NA,TRBV7-8,TGTGCCAGCAGCCTCGGGGGGGTGGGCGAAAAACTGTTTTTT,CASSLGGVGEKLFF
TRBJ1-1,NA,TRBV30,TGTGCCTGGAGTGGCCAGATTGAAGCTTTCTTT,CAWSGQIEAFF
TRBJ1-6,NA,TRBV7-6,TGTGCCAGCAGCCCACTAGGGCTCAATTCACCCCTCCACTTT,CASSPLGLNSPLHF
TRBJ2-3,NA,TRBV6-1,TGTGCCAGCAGAGACGGGGTGGGGAATACGCAGTATTTT,CASRDGVGNTQYF
TRBJ2-1,NA,TRBV6-5,TGTGCCAGCAGTTACTCCAGGGTCGGGTACAATGAGCAGTTCTTC,CASSYSRVGYNEQFF
TRBJ2-1,NA,TRBV7-2,TGTGCCAGCAGCTTGTCACTAGCTCCCCTGATCTTC,CASSLSLAPLIF
TRBJ1-6,NA,TRBV15,TGTGCCACCAGCAGACCCCTCGACCCAGGGGAGAATTCACCCCTCCACTTT,CATSRPLDPGENSPLHF
TRBJ2-3,TRBD2,TRBV7-3,TGTGCCAGCTTATCCCTCTCGGGGGGGTTGGATACGCAGTATTTT,CASLSLSGGLDTQYF
TRBJ2-5,TRBD1,TRBV6-5,TGTGCCAGCAGTTACGGACAGGGGGAAGAGACCCAGTACTTC,CASSYGQGEETQYF
TRBJ1-2,NA,TRBV9,TGTGCCAGCAGCGTAGGTGCGGTCGCTAACTATGGCTACACCTTC,CASSVGAVANYGYTF
TRBJ2-1,NA,TRBV27,TGTGCCAGCAGTCCGCTAACCTACAATGAGCAGTTCTTC,CASSPLTYNEQFF
TRBJ2-5,NA,TRBV28,TGTGCCAGCAGTTTAGGCGGCAGTCAAGAGACCCAGTACTTC,CASSLGGSQETQYF
TRBJ2-2,TRBD2,TRBV19,TGTGCCAGTAGTATGGTCGGGGGGGGGTTCGGGGAGCTGTTTTTT,CASSMVGGGFGELFF
TRBJ2-3,TRBD1,TRBV30,TGTGCCTGGAGCGACAGGGGTGATTTGGATACGCAGTATTTT,CAWSDRGDLDTQYF
TRBJ2-3,NA,TRBV28,TGTGCAAGCACCCCCTACTATGGGGCCATCACAGATACGCAGTATTTT,CASTPYYGAITDTQYF
TRBJ2-7,NA,TRBV4-3,TGCGCCAGCAGTCACCCGGGTGCTGGGTCCGAGCAGTACTTC,CASSHPGAGSEQYF
TRBJ2-1,TRBD2,TRBV6-6,TGTACATCAAGCGGGAGCTCCTACAATGAGCAGTTCTTC,CTSSGSSYNEQFF
TRBJ1-5,TRBD1,TRBV6-5,TGTGCCAGCAGGGGGACAGTAAACAATCAGCCCCAGCATTTT,CASRGTVNNQPQHF
TRBJ1-2,TRBD1,TRBV7-9,TGTGCCAGCAGCTCGGAGACAGGGGGATCTGGCTACACCTTC,CASSSETGGSGYTF
TRBJ1-1,NA,TRBV2,TGTGCCAGCAGATACGGGGGGAACACTGAAGCTTTCTTT,CASRYGGNTEAFF
TRBJ2-7,TRBD1,TRBV4-3,TGCGCCAGCAGCCACTCAGACAGGGGGGATGAGCAGTACTTC,CASSHSDRGDEQYF
TRBJ1-1,NA,TRBV7-6,TGTGCCAGCAGAGTACAGGGGAACACTGAAGCTTTCTTT,CASRVQGNTEAFF
TRBJ2-1,TRBD2,TRBV7-6,TGTGCCAGCAGCTTATGGACTAGCGGGGGGCCGAGTGAGCAGTTCTTC,CASSLWTSGGPSEQFF
TRBJ1-1,NA,TRBV19,TGTGCCAGTAGTACCCTCGGGGCTGAAGCTTTCTTT,CASSTLGAEAFF
TRBJ1-1,NA,TRBV7-2,TGTGCCAGCAGCTTAGCCCCAGGGTTGAACACTGAAGCCTTCTTT,CASSLAPGLNTEAFF
TRBJ2-1,TRBD1,TRBV12-5,TGTGCTAGTGGTTTGGGACAGGGGCCCTACAATGAGCAGTTCTTC,CASGLGQGPYNEQFF
TRBJ1-4,NA,TRBV7-2,TGTGCCAGCAGCACCCCGGCAGGGTTACGTGAAAAACTGTTTTTT,CASSTPAGLREKLFF
TRBJ2-1,TRBD2,TRBV5-1,TGCGCCAGCAGCTTGGTGATGGGTGGAGCGGGGGGGCAGAATGAGCAGTTCTTC,CASSLVMGGAGGQNEQFF
TRBJ2-1,NA,TRBV7-8,TGTGCCAGCAGCTACTCTCTGAGCTCCTACAATGAGCAGTTCTTC,CASSYSLSSYNEQFF
TRBJ1-1,NA,TRBV28,TGTGCCAGCAACCCCCGCCCGGGGAGAACTGAAGCTTTCTTT,CASNPRPGRTEAFF
TRBJ1-1,NA,TRBV18,TGTGCCAGCTCACCAAAAGATGGACAGAACACTGAAGCTTTCTTT,CASSPKDGQNTEAFF
TRBJ1-1,NA,TRBV6-5,TGTGCCAGCAGTATCGGGGGGAGTAGCACTGAAGCTTTCTTT,CASSIGGSSTEAFF
TRBJ1-2,NA,TRBV19,TGTGCCACCCTGGACTGGCCTTATGGCTACACCTTC,CATLDWPYGYTF
TRBJ2-2,TRBD2,TRBV5-1,TGCGCCAGCAGCTTGGCCGGAGTAGCGGGGGACACCGGGGAGCTGTTTTTT,CASSLAGVAGDTGELFF
TRBJ2-3,NA,TRBV7-3,TGTGCCACTTCAAAGGGTATCGGGGTACCAGATACGCAGTATTTT,CATSKGIGVPDTQYF
TRBJ2-3,TRBD1,TRBV11-3,TGTGCCAGCAGCCCAGGGGGCTACGCAGATACGCAGTATTTT,CASSPGGYADTQYF
TRBJ1-1,NA,TRBV5-6,TGTGCCAGCAGCTTTCGCACATCATTAACTGAAGCTTTCTTT,CASSFRTSLTEAFF
TRBJ2-3,NA,TRBV5-1,TGCGCCAGCAGCTCTGAGCGCGGCACAGATACGCAGTATTTT,CASSSERGTDTQYF
TRBJ2-7,NA,TRBV19,TGTGCCAGTAGCGAGTTGGGGCGCAGAATCTACGAGCAGTACTTC,CASSELGRRIYEQYF
TRBJ1-1,NA,TRBV27,TGTGCCAGCAGGATGAGACTCGAGGCGCTCGAAGCTTTCTTT,CASRMRLEALEAFF
TRBJ2-1,NA,TRBV9,TGTGCCAGCAGCGTTTCCGGGAGCTCCTACAATGAGCAGTTCTTC,CASSVSGSSYNEQFF
TRBJ1-1,TRBD1,TRBV5-1,TGCGCCAGCAGCAGGGGACAGGGAATGTCCACTGAAGCTTTCTTT,CASSRGQGMSTEAFF
TRBJ1-3,TRBD1,TRBV28,TGTGCCAGCAGGCAGGGGGCTGCTGGAAACACCATATATTTT,CASRQGAAGNTIYF
TRBJ2-2,TRBD1,TRBV12-5,TGTGCTAGTGGGCTTCTACAGGGGGCAGGAACCGGGGAGCTGTTTTTT,CASGLLQGAGTGELFF
TRBJ2-3,TRBD1,TRBV11-2,TGTGCCAGCAGCCGTGAGGGGGCGGATACGCAGTATTTT,CASSREGADTQYF
TRBJ2-7,NA,TRBV6-5,TGTGCCAGCAGTTACTCGATAGGGGGAGAGCAGTACTTC,CASSYSIGGEQYF
TRBJ2-3,TRBD2,TRBV2,TGTGCCAGCAGTGTAAGCGGGGGCGGCACAGATACGCAGTATTTT,CASSVSGGGTDTQYF
TRBJ1-3,NA,TRBV4-1,TGCGCCAGCAGCCAAGATACAGGGACTGGAAACACCATATATTTT,CASSQDTGTGNTIYF
TRBJ1-1,NA,TRBV9,TGTGCCAGCAGCGTCCCGGGACAAGTGGCTTTCTTT,CASSVPGQVAFF